These 13 T cell receptor beta chains were all obtained from the same sample, sequenced in a study of blood T cell repertoires in COVID-19. TCRdb's copy holds only in-frame clones and misses some; the assay was immunoSEQ multiplex PCR. The data show around 230,000 clones, with about 91% seen just once and 2% to 3% held by the top ten. The sample taken for sequencing was PBMCs or T cells enriched from blood (not recorded which). The receptors come from a middle-aged woman with acute COVID-19.

The V call is TRBV7-9, the J call TRBJ1-2, with unresolved D. Germline values: CDR1 SEHNR, CDR2 FQNEAQ (reference sequence). The CDR3 sequence is 15 residues long. V was cut by 1 base and J by 2 bases, with 11 bases left in between. The DNA for the CDR3 is TGTGCCAGCAGCTTAGATGAGGGATCGAACTATGGCTACACCTTC. This gives the protein CASSLDEGSNYGYTF.

J is TRBJ1-4 and V is TRBV7-9, with 7 bases that match TRBD1. The CDR3 loop spans 16 amino acids. The junction had 11 bases not matched to a gene; V was cut back by 5 bases and J by 5 bases. The V gene's germline CDR1 is SEHNR and CDR2 FQNEAQ (reference sequence). The CDR3 protein is CASSPNMDRKNEKLFF. The CDR3 DNA follows: TGTGCCAGCAGCCCTAATATGGACAGGAAAAATGAAAAACTGTTTTTT.

This chain uses TRBV11-2 with TRBJ1-1; weak D call: TRBD1 (5 bases). CDR3 length: 15 residues. Trimming pared 5 bases from V and 1 base from J, leaving 14 bases between. Germline V gene data show CDR1 as SGHAT and CDR2 as FQNNGV. The CDR3 DNA sequence: TGTGCCAGCAGCCCCGGGGGGGGAAGGAACACTGAAGCTTTCTTT. Translating gives CASSPGGGRNTEAFF.

The genes are TRBV27 and TRBJ2-3; a possible D gene is TRBD2 (5 bases). The CDR3 is 14 amino acids. Germline V gene sequence: CDR1 MNHEY, CDR2 SMNVEV (reference sequence). V lost 4 bases, J lost 10 bases, and 18 bases lay in between. This CDR3 reads CASSYLAPGVPQYF. In DNA, the CDR3 is TGTGCCAGCAGTTACCTAGCTCCCGGGGTCCCGCAGTATTTT.

The rearrangement uses TRBV19 and TRBJ1-5, with 10 bases that match TRBD1. The junction had 9 bases not matched to a gene; V was cut back by 4 bases and J by 0 bases. Germline V gives CDR1 LNHDA, CDR2 SQIVND (reference sequence). The CDR3 is made up of 18 amino acids. CDR3 bases: TGTGCCAGTAGTAGAGGACAGGGGGGCCTCTATAGCAATCAGCCCCAGCATTTT. Encoded protein: CASSRGQGGLYSNQPQHF.

This chain connects TRBV12-2 to TRBJ2-5; the DNA was not used to check the table's D call, TRBD2. TRBV12-2 is recorded as a pseudogene. The CDR3 has 17 amino acids. CDR3 coding DNA: TGTGCAAGTCGCTTAGCTCGGTCGGGAGAAGGTGGGGAGACCCAGTACTTC. Protein product: CASRLARSGEGGETQYF.

The chain employs TRBV2 and TRBJ1-5, with TRBD1 identical over 8 bases. The length of the CDR3 is 13 residues. V lost 4 bases, J lost 4 bases, and 0 bases stayed unmatched. The germline V gene has CDR1 SNHLY and CDR2 FYNNEI. The CDR3 reads CASSGTGNQPQHF. The CDR3, as DNA: TGTGCCAGCAGTGGGACAGGGAATCAGCCCCAGCATTTT.

The chain recombines TRBV7-6 with TRBJ2-3; 10 bases agree with TRBD2. The V and J ends lost 5 bases and 3 bases, in that order; junction bases with no gene match: 5. The CDR3 contains 15 residues. In germline, CDR1 is SGHVS, CDR2 FNYEAQ. CDR3 residues: CASSPPSGSTDTQYF. The CDR3 coding sequence is TGTGCCAGCAGCCCGCCTAGCGGGAGTACAGATACGCAGTATTTT.

The chain couples TRBV23-1 to TRBJ1-3; D is possibly TRBD1 (5 bases). TRBV23-1 carries the ORF label, with uncertain function. This CDR3 region has 14 residues. The ends were cut back, 4 bases at V and 3 bases at J, with 10 bases in the middle. DNA of the CDR3: TGCGCCAGCAGTCGTGGGGCGGTTGGAAACACCATATATTTT. Its translation is CASSRGAVGNTIYF.

The rearrangement uses TRBV6-5 and TRBJ2-5, with TRBD2 identical over 8 bases. Germline CDR1 and CDR2: MNHEY and SVGAGI. Losses at the gene ends were 3 bases for V and 5 bases for J; bases not matched to a gene: 2. The CDR3 covers 13 residues. As DNA, the CDR3 is TGTGCCAGCAGTTATCGGGGGGGGGAGACCCAGTACTTC. Protein sequence: CASSYRGGETQYF.

The count of this clone is one. This chain connects TRBV9 to TRBJ1-1; perhaps TRBD1 as D (5 bases). V was trimmed by 4 bases and J by 2 bases, leaving 15 bases between them. The CDR3 extends over 15 amino acids. Germline V gene lookup returns CDR1 SGDLS and CDR2 YYNGEE. The CDR3 region has the DNA TGTGCCAGCAGCCCCCACGGGCAGGGAAACACTGAAGCTTTCTTT. Residues: CASSPHGQGNTEAFF.

The chain links TRBV3-1 (or the pseudogene TRBV3-2) to TRBJ2-2; 13 bases are a match to TRBD2. Germline CDR1 reads LGHDT; CDR2 reads YNNKEL (reference sequence). The CDR3 sequence is 19 residues long. The J segment lost 2 bases and the V segment lost 4 bases, leaving 10 bases of the junction unmatched. CDR3 loop: CASSPRPGLAGANTGELFF. CDR3 nucleotide sequence: TGTGCCAGCAGCCCACGCCCTGGACTAGCGGGGGCCAACACCGGGGAGCTGTTTTTT.

The chain recombines TRBV7-8 with TRBJ1-5, with D hard to call. Trimming took 4 bases from V and 6 from J, leaving 13 bases between them. The germline V gene encodes CDR1 SGHVS and CDR2 FQNEAQ. This CDR3 region has 14 residues. The CDR3 coding sequence is TGTGCCAGCAGCTCAGCACGAGGGAGTCAGCCCCAGCATTTT. Its translation is CASSSARGSQPQHF.